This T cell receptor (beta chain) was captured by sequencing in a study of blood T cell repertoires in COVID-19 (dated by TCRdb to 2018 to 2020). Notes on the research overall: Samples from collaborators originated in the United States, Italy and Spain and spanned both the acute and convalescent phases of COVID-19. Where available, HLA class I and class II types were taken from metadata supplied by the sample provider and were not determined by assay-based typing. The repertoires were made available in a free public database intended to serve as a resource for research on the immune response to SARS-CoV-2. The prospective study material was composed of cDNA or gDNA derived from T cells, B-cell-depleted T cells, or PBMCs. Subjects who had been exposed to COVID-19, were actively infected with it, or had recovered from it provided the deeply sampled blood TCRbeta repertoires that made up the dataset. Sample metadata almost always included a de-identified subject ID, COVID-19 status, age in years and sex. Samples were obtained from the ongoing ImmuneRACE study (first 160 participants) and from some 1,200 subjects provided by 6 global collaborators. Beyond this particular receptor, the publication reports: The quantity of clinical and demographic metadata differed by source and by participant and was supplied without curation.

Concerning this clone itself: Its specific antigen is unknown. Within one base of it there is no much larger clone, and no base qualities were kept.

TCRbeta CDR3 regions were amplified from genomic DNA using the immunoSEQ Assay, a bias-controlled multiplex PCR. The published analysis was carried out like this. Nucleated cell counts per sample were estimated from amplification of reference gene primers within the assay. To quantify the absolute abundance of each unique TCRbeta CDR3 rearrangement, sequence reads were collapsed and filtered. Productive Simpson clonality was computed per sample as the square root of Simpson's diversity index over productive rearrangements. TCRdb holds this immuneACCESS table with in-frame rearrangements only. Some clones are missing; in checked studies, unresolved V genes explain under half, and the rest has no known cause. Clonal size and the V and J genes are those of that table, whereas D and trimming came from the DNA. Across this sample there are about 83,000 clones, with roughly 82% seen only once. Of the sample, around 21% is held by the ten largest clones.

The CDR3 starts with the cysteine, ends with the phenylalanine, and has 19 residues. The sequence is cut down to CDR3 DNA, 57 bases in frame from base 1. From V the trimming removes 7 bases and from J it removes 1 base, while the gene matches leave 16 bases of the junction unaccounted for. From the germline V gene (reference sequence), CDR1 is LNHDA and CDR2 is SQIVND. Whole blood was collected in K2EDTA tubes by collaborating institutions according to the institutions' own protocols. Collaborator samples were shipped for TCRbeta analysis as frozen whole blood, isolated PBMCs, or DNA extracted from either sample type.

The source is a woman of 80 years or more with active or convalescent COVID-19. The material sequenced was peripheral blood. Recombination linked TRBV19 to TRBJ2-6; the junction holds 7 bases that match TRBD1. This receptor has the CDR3 CASTPVGGQGVSGANVLTF. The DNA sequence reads TGTGCCAGTACCCCTGTCGGAGGCCAGGGGGTATCTGGGGCCAACGTCCTGACTTTC.